The source of this TCR beta chain is a study of cytomegalovirus exposure and HLA in healthy donors listed by TCRdb under 2017. As for the study more broadly: An earlier analysis of roughly 570 of the donors reported 276 Gb of sequence data and around 110 million unique TCR beta sequences obtained from about 179 million T cells. HLA typing included class I and class II loci at four-digit resolution. To study patterns of TCR occurrence, a later analysis re-analyzed previously published TCR beta repertoires from 500 to 850 donors and added high-resolution HLA genotyping. An earlier analysis of 450 to 750 of the donors used high-throughput TCR beta sequencing to judge whether each TCR beta V gene segment behaved as functional or pseudogenic. Every discovery cohort repertoire had been produced on one sequencing platform. The study aimed to test whether cataloging public T cell receptors could reveal signatures of past pathogen exposure. Rather than drawing on any new phenotypic data, the later analysis identified candidate immune exposures from TCR beta sequences and the way those sequences occurred across donors. Typing coverage differed by locus: A, B, C, DRB1 and DQB1 were typed in roughly 629-630 donors, DQA1 in 522, DPA1 in 600 to 610, and DPB1 in roughly 450. Around 320 gigabases of sequencing data and tens of millions of unique TCR sequences were included in an early release covering under 650 HLA-typed donors. Of the 398 genotyped donors, less than 85% were placed in the genetic ancestry cluster associated with self-reported Caucasian donors. Among around 400 genotyped donors of the cohort, an average of roughly 230,000 unique TCR beta nucleotide sequences was sequenced per donor, of which about 19% were non-productive. A handful of DR-DQ haplotypes were handled as single units for association and clustering because linkage in the cohort was strong. Along with the approximately 620-subject first cohort, a separate validation cohort of over a hundred different subjects was used. Using immunosequencing, the study profiled T cell repertoires from around 680 subjects and related those repertoires to cytomegalovirus serostatus. To predict cytomegalovirus infection status, the study combined high-throughput TCR immunosequencing, statistical association of individual TCRs with disease status, and machine learning. Genome-wide SNP genotypes for about three fifths of the 666 donors were used in a later genetic analysis, which treated that subset as a discovery cohort. Alongside the repertoire data, information on donor age, sex, ethnicity and CMV serostatus was compiled.

General conclusions and limits of the study: Compared with the roughly 670-donor mean, donors in an Asian-associated ancestry cluster had fewer N-insertions in productive TCRs, according to a later genetic analysis. CMV serostatus was the only immune exposure information available for the cohort. The authors suggested that the approach could potentially be extended to other disease states and immunological phenotypes. The study gave a list of some 150 TCR beta chains associated with cytomegalovirus. Because the 87-base-pair reads could not distinguish some IMGT-functional V segments, including TRBV6-2 and TRBV6-3, those segments were excluded. A group of highly shared sequence variants was considered likely to be a technical artifact of the sequencing pipeline. Because counts were too low, around 18 rarely observed V segments, including chromosome 9 orphons, were left out of the earlier analysis of approximately 580 of the donors. Strong co-occurrence of HLA alleles, especially DR and DQ, made assigning TCR associations to individual alleles difficult. An association between a missense DCLRE1C variant and V-gene and J-gene trimming of TCR beta chains was found in a later genetic analysis and replicated in an independent cohort. Correlated functional status among segregating V segments might reflect linkage disequilibrium, but an unknown experimental factor could not be ruled out. In a later analysis, HLA-associated TCR beta chains were found to be more clonally expanded and to have lower generation probabilities than equally common non-associated chains. Broadly in line with IMGT annotations, most TCR beta V segments showed up in productive rearrangements about 87% or about 30% of the time in an earlier analysis of about 500 of the donors. The presence/absence analyses assumed that sequencing depth was roughly uniform across donors, and that assumption may not be true. Because HLA typing was unavailable for some donors at each locus, only the typed subset was used in association tests. This cohort had only TCR beta chains sequenced, and the lack of alpha or paired-chain data limited which features could be detected. In both the original and validation cohorts, the classifier was reported to diagnose cytomegalovirus status with high specificity and sensitivity. In vitro tests confirmed that three of the cytomegalovirus-associated TCR beta chains recognize cytomegalovirus antigens. In a later analysis, the rate of TCR association differed among HLA loci, with DRB1 alleles having the most associated TCRs and HLA-C alleles having the fewest. Most TCR sequences were seen in very few donors, while some public TCRs were found in many individuals. In a later analysis, several top co-occurrence clusters were reported to appear linked to parvovirus B19, influenza, CMV and Epstein-Barr virus. In a later analysis, 16,951 TCR beta sequences were associated with specific HLA alleles at a false discovery rate of 0.05. A further reported finding was that TCR beta sequences accurately predicted the HLA-A and HLA-B alleles for most subjects in the first cohort. A later analysis found that most CMV-associated TCR beta chains appeared HLA-restricted, with HLA associations seemingly driven largely by CMV exposure.

As regards this clone: There is no known antigen for this receptor. Per-nucleotide qualities are absent, and no much larger clonotype sits a single base away.

The V and J ends are trimmed by 0 bases and 5 bases, leaving 9 bases between them. CDR1 and CDR2 (SGDLS, YYNGEE) derive from the germline V gene. Its CDR3 holds 14 amino acids, cysteine through phenylalanine. Left in the record is the CDR3 DNA by itself, 42 bases read in frame from the first base. In total, just over 650 healthy bone marrow donors made up the cohort. At the time of sampling, all cohort members were nominally healthy, though unrecorded immune exposures were likely present. The donor was CMV seropositive and was included in the group of 250 to 350 seropositive cohort members. A peripheral blood sample was provided by each donor, and peripheral blood mononuclear cells were used for TCR beta sequencing. Genomic DNA extraction from the blood cell samples was performed with the Qiagen DNeasy Blood Extraction Kit. To prepare the library, the immunoSEQ multiplex PCR assay was applied. For the multiplex PCR, a mixture combining 60 forward primers for TCR Vbeta segments and 13 reverse primers for TCR Jbeta segments was used. A multiplex PCR assay on genomic DNA amplified the CDR3 region of rearranged TCR beta genes. On the Illumina HiSeq System, the amplified TCR beta libraries were sequenced as 87-base-pair reads. The authors' pipeline ran thus. A later analysis counted about 80 million unique TCR beta chains across the 666 repertoires, and roughly 10 million of these chains were shared by at least two donors. Raw reads were error-corrected and collapsed into unique sequences by a nearest-neighbor algorithm in which closely related sequences were merged to remove PCR and sequencing errors. To assign V, D and J gene segments, CDR3 sequences were aligned to IMGT reference sequences. For a sequence to be retained, a match of at least six nucleotides was required to both a V gene segment and a J gene segment. Rearrangements were classified as productive when the CDR3 lacked stop codons and remained in frame with V and J, and all other rearrangements were classified as non-productive. CDR3 was defined according to IMGT convention as the region running from the second conserved V-encoded cysteine to the conserved J-encoded phenylalanine. In an earlier analysis of more than 550 of the donors, sequences lacking an unambiguous match to a single V gene segment were excluded. An earlier analysis of 587 of the donors classified V segments as functional when productive rearrangements were above 56.7% and as segregating when the standard deviation between donors was above 5%. A statistical classification framework was built to diagnose cytomegalovirus status from the catalog of TCR beta chain sequences. A later analysis assigned V and J genes by comparing TCR nucleotide sequences with IMGT/GENE-DB human TR gene sequences. A later analysis assigned CDR3 sequences and most-parsimonious VDJ recombination scenarios with the TCRdist pipeline. In a later analysis, each TCR beta chain was defined by its CDR3 amino acid sequence together with its V-gene family, and reads lacking a unique V-gene family were excluded. A later analysis removed 450 to 600 highly shared, low-generation-probability nucleotide sequences to deal with suspected cross-contamination and a sequencing artifact. In a later analysis, a clonal expansion index was calculated for each public chain from normalized within-repertoire ranks of inferred template counts. In a later analysis, generation probabilities were computed using a VDJ recombination model fitted to out-of-frame rearrangements, and the results were checked against IGoR. In a later analysis, hypergeometric tests were used to score TCR-TCR, TCR-HLA and TCR-CMV co-occurrence, with a repertoire-size bias correction applied to TCR pairs. In a later analysis, false discovery rates were estimated by permuting HLA or CMV assignments 20 times. In a later analysis, co-occurring TCRs were grouped using DBSCAN, with TCRdist sequence similarity added in when clustering inside HLA-allele-positive subsets. Repertoires with fewer than 30,000 or more than 120,000 public chains, plus five repertoires with anomalous nucleotide sharing, were excluded from co-occurrence clustering. TCRdb stores this immuneACCESS table with in-frame sequences only. Part of the clones is absent; in the studies checked, under half of the shortfall reflects unresolved V genes, and no reason is known for the rest. The V and J calls and clone size come from that table; D and trimming were worked out from the DNA. This sample holds fewer than 250,000 clones; over 80% were observed only once. The top ten hold 10% of the sample.

The sample consisted of PBMCs. The clonotype originates from a woman in her 50s in good health and CMV-seropositive. The chain uses TRBV9 and TRBJ1-5; the D gene is possibly TRBD1, with 5 bases matching. The CDR3 reads CASSVGGEDQPQHF. Here is the DNA: TGTGCCAGCAGCGTAGGGGGCGAGGATCAGCCCCAGCATTTT.